This TCR beta chain was identified during a study of response to subunit inactivated influenza vaccine. Study findings and constraints: New T cells are recruited in small numbers by each seasonal influenza vaccination, according to the authors' suggestion.

Details on this clonotype: Its antigen is unknown.

TCRdb re-called the RT-PCR reads through MiXCR, storing one row per CDR3 protein. Of some 800,000 distinct CDR3 sequences in the sample, around 20% were seen once. The CDR3 covers 15 residues. Trimming pared 4 bases from V and 4 bases from J, leaving 13 bases between. Germline V gene lookup returns CDR1 MGHRA and CDR2 YSYEKL. The receptor comes from a man aged 45-60 years who received an inactivated influenza vaccine. The sample consisted of PBMCs from blood, taken 4 to 6 days after vaccination. The V and J genes are TRBV4-1 and TRBJ2-2, with D perhaps TRBD1 (5 bases). This CDR3 is CASSRTLPGTGELFF. DNA for the CDR3: TGCGCCAGCAGCCGGACACTGCCGGGCACCGGGGAGCTGTTTTTT.